The TCR beta chain under discussion was sequenced for a study of blood T cell repertoires in COVID-19. At the level of the study: The origin of the acute and convalescent COVID-19 samples was the United States, Italy and Spain. The cDNA or gDNA used as material had been derived from T cells, B-cell-depleted T cells, or PBMCs.

This clone was observed a single time. In the source study's methods: Nucleated cell number was recorded as an estimate derived from reference gene primer amplification. Sequencing used immunoSEQ multiplex PCR; TCRdb keeps in-frame clones, though not all of them. The V and J calls and the clone size are those of that table, but D and trimming were determined from the DNA. The table lists 150,000 to 200,000 clones, approximately 91% of them singletons. V lost 1 base, J lost 3 bases, and 11 bases lay in between. Per germline, CDR1 WNHNN and CDR2 SYGVQD (reference sequence). This CDR3 has 15 residues. This sequence joins TRBV10-1 and TRBJ2-3; tentative D call: TRBD2 (6 bases). The sample comprised peripheral blood. This TCR was sampled from a man in his late teens or twenties with COVID-19, enrolled during active disease. The CDR3 loop reads CASSEFGGNTDTQYF. CDR3 DNA: TGCGCCAGCAGTGAGTTTGGGGGGAATACAGATACGCAGTATTTT.